The TCR beta chain described here comes from a study of regulatory T cells in long-lasting Graves disease. Time point of the sample: newly diagnosed GD, antithyroid drugs for less than 3 months. With RNA extracted from PBMCs as input, the TCR library was made. Whole-study results and caveats: Shared public clonotypes totalled 2,741 in persistent patients, compared with just under 1,000 in new patients.

The TCR beta library used iRepertoire HTBI primers with Arm-PCR amplification of CDR3. TCRdb called the multiplex PCR reads again in MiXCR, with one record for every CDR3 protein. This sample yields around 500,000 distinct CDR3 sequences, of which around 15% are seen a single time; just under 25% belongs to the top ten. This clonotype was observed many times. Its antigen is not identified. These same data were also listed under a study on T cells in Graves' hyperthyroidism and ophthalmopathy. According to that study: Blood also carried most thyroid clonotypes expanded above 0.001.

The sequence was obtained from a middle-aged woman with Graves disease. This specimen was peripheral blood mononuclear cells (PBMCs), taken at new diagnosis, from a patient treated with antithyroid drugs.

The CDR3 coding sequence is TGTGCCAGCAGTCCATGGACAGGGAACACTGAAGCTTTCTTT. It codes for CASSPWTGNTEAFF. The gene calls are TRBV28 and TRBJ1-1, with TRBD1 matching over 7 bases. The length of the CDR3 is 14 residues. The V gene's germline CDR1 is MDHEN and CDR2 SYDVKM. J was trimmed by 1 base and V by 5 bases; bases with no gene match: 4.